This T cell receptor (beta chain) was profiled in a study of blood T cell repertoires in COVID-19. CDR1 KGHSH and CDR2 LQKENI come from the germline V gene. V was cut by 3 bases and J by 1 base, with 3 bases left in between. This CDR3 is 12 amino acids long. Points on this clone: Other DNA sequences in the same sample also yield this CDR3.

Authors' analysis steps: Amplification with reference gene primers provided the estimates of nucleated cell counts. Some clones are missing from TCRdb's copy, which holds only in-frame ones; the method was immunoSEQ multiplex PCR. The V and J calls and clone size come from that table; D and trimming were worked out from the DNA. Of about 99,000 clones in the sample, roughly 83% were seen once. This chain links TRBV18 with TRBJ1-1; D is undetermined. The sequence was collected from an elderly woman with active or convalescent COVID-19. The sample comprised peripheral blood. CDR3 coding DNA: TGTGCCAGCTCACCGAGGAACACTGAAGCTTTCTTT. Translating gives CASSPRNTEAFF.